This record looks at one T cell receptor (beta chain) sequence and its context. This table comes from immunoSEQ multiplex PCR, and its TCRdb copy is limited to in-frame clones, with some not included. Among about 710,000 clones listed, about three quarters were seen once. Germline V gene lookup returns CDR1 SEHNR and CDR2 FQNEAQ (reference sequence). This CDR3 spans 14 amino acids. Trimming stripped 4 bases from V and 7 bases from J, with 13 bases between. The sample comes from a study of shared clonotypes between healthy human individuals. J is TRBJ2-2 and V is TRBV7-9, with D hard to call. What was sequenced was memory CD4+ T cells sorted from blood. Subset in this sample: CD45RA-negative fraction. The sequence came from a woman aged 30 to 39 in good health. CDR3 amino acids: CASSYQGMDGELFF. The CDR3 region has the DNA TGTGCCAGCAGCTATCAAGGGATGGACGGGGAGCTGTTTTTT.